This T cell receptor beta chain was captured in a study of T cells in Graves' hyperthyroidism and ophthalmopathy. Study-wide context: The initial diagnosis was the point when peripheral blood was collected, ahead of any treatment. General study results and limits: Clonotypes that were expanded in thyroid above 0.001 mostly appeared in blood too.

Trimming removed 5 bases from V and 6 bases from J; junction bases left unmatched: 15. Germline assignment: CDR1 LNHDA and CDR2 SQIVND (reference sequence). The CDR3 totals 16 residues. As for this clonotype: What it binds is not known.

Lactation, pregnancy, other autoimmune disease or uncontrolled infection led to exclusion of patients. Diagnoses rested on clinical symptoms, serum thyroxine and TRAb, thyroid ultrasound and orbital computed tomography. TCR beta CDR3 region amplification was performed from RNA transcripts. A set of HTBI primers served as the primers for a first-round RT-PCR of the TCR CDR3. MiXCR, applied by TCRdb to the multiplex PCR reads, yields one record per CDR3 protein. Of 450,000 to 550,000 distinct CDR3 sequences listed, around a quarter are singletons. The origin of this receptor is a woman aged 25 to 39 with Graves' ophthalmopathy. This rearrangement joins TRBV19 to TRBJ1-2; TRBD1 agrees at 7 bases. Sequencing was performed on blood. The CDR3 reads CASSPTSADRANGYTF. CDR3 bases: TGTGCCAGTAGTCCAACCTCCGCAGACAGGGCCAATGGCTACACCTTC.